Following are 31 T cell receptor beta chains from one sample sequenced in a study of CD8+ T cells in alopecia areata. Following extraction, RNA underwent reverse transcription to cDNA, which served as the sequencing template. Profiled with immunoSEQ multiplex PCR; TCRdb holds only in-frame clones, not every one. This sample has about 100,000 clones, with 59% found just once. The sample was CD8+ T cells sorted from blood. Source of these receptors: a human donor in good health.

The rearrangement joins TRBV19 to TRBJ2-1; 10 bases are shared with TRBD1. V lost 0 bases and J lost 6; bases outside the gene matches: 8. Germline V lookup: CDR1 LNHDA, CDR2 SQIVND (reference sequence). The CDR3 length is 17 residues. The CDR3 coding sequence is TGTGCCAGTAGTATAGAAGCCGGGACAGGGGTCGGCAATGAGCAGTTCTTC. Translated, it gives CASSIEAGTGVGNEQFF.

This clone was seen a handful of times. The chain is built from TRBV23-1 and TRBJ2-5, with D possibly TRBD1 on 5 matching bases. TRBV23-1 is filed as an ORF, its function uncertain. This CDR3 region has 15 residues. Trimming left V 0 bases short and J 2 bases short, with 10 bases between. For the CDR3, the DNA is TGCGCCAGCAGTCAATCGGGGCCAGGGCAAGAGACCCAGTACTTC. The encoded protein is CASSQSGPGQETQYF.

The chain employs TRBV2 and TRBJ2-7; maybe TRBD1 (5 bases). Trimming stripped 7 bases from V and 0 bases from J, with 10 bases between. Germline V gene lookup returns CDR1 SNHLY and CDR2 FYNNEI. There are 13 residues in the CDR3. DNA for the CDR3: TGTGCCAGCAACGACGGACACTCCTACGAGCAGTACTTC. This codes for CASNDGHSYEQYF.

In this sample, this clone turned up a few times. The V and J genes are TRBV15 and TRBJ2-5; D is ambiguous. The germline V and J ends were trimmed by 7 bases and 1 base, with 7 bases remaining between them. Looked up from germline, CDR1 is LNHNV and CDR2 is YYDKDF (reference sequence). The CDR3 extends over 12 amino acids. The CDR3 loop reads CATKDLQETQYF. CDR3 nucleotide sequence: TGTGCCACCAAGGACCTCCAAGAGACCCAGTACTTC.

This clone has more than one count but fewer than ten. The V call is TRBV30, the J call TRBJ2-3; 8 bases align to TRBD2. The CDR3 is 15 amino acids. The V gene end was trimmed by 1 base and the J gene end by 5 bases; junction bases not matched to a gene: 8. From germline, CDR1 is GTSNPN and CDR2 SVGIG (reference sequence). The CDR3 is CAWSEVRGAGDTQYF. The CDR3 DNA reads TGTGCCTGGAGTGAGGTGCGGGGGGCCGGAGATACGCAGTATTTT.

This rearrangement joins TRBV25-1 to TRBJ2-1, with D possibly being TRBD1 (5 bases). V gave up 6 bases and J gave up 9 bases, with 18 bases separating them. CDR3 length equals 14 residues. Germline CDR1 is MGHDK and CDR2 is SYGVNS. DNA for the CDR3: TGTGCCAGCAGCTCGGCAGGGTACGGATCTGAGCAGTTCTTC. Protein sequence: CASSSAGYGSEQFF.

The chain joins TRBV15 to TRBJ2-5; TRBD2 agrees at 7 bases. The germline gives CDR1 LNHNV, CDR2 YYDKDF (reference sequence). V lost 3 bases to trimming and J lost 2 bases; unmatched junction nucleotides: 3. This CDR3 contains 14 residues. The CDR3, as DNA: TGTGCCACCAGCAGCAGGGAGGGGCAAGAGACCCAGTACTTC. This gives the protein CATSSREGQETQYF.

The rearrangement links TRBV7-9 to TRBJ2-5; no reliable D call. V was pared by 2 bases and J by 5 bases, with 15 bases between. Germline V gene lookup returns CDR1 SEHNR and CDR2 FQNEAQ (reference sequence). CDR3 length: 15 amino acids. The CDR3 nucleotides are TGTGCCAGCAGCTTACTTACGGGCCCAAGGGAGACCCAGTACTTC. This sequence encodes CASSLLTGPRETQYF. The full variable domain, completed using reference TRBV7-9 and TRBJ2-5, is DTGVSQNPRHKITKRGQNVTFRCDPISEHNRLYWYRQTLGQGPEFLTYFQNEAQLEKSRLLSDRFSAERPKGSFSTLEIQRTEQGDSAMYLCASSLLTGPRETQYFGPGTRLLVL.

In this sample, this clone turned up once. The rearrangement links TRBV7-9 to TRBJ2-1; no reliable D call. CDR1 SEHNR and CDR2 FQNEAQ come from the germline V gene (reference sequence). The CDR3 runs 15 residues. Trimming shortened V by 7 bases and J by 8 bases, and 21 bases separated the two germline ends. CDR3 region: CASTAPLSPYHEQFF. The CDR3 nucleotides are TGTGCCAGCACCGCGCCCCTTTCGCCGTACCATGAGCAGTTCTTC.

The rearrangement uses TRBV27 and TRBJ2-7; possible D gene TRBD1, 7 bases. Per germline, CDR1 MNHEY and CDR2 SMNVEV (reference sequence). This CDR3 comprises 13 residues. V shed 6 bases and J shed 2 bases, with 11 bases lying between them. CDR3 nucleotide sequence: TGTGCCAGCAGCCGCGGGACAGCCTACGAGCAGTACTTC. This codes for CASSRGTAYEQYF.

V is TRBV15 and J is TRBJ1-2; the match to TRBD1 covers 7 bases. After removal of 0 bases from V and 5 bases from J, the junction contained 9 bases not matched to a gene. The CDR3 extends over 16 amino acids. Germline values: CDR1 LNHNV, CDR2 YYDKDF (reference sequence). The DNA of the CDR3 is TGTGCCACCAGCAGAGATCCCCAGGGGGGCCTATATGGCTACACCTTC. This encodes CATSRDPQGGLYGYTF.

CDR3 in amino acids: CASRGSSTDTQYF. For the CDR3, the DNA is TGTGCCAGCAGAGGCAGTAGCACAGATACGCAGTATTTT. The chain recombines TRBV6-6 with TRBJ2-3, with D unclear. The CDR3 has 13 residues. Germline CDR1 reads MNHNY; CDR2 reads SVGAGI (reference sequence). Trimming pared 6 bases from V and 0 bases from J, leaving 7 bases between.

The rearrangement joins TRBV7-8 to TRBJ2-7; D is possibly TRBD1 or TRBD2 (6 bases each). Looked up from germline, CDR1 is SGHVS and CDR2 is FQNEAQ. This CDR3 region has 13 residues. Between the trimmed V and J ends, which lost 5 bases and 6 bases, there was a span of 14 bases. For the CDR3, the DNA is TGTGCCAGCAGCCGCCCCGGGGGCGGCGAGCAGTACTTC. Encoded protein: CASSRPGGGEQYF.

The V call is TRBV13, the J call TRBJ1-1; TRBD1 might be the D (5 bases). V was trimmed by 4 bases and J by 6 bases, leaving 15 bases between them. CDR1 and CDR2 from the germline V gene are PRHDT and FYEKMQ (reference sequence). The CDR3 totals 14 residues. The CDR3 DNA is TGTGCCAGCAGCTCGCCAGGGTTGGGCCCTGAAGCTTTCTTT. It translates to CASSSPGLGPEAFF.

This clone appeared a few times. Here the CDR3 reads CASSQDRGSSMDEQFF. The CDR3 DNA reads TGCGCCAGCAGCCAAGATCGTGGCTCCTCTATGGATGAGCAGTTCTTC. The chain joins TRBV4-1 to TRBJ2-1; D is undetermined. The CDR3 covers 16 residues. Trimming shortened V by 0 bases and J by 8 bases, and 17 bases separated the two germline ends. Germline CDR1 is MGHRA and CDR2 is YSYEKL.

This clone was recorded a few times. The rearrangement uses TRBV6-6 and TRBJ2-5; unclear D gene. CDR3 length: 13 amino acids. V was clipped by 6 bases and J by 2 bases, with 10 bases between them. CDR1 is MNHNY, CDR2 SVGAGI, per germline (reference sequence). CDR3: CASSGSEQETQYF. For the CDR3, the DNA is TGTGCCAGCAGCGGGTCGGAGCAAGAGACCCAGTACTTC.

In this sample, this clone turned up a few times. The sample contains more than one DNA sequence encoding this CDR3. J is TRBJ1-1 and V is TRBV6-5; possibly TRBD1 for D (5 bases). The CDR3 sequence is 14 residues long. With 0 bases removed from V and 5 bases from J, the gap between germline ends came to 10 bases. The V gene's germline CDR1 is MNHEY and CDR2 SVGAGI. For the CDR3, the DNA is TGTGCCAGCAGTTACTCAAGGGGAGGGACTGAAGCTTTCTTT. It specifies CASSYSRGGTEAFF.

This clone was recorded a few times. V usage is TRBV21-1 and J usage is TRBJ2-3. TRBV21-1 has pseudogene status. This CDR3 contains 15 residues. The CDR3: CASSKDGGRPDTQYF. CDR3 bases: TGTGCCAGCAGCAAAGATGGGGGGCGACCAGATACGCAGTATTTT.

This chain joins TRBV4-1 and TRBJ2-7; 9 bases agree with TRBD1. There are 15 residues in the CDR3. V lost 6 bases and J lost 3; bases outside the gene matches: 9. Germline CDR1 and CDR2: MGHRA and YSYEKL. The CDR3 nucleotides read TGCGCCAGCAGTTCCCGGGACAGGGAAGACTACGAGCAGTACTTC. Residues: CASSSRDREDYEQYF.

The CDR3 spells CAWRSGPSSYEQYF. The CDR3 nucleotides are TGTGCCTGGAGGAGCGGGCCAAGCTCCTACGAGCAGTACTTC. The V and J genes are TRBV30 and TRBJ2-7; possible D gene TRBD2, 6 bases. The CDR3 is 14 residues long. Trimming pared 3 bases from V and 0 bases from J, leaving 12 bases between. Per the germline V gene, CDR1 is GTSNPN and CDR2 is SVGIG (reference sequence). Full variable domain (outside the CDR3, taken from reference TRBV30 and TRBJ2-7): SQTIHQWPATLVQPVGSPLSLECTVEGTSNPNLYWYRQAAGRGLQLLFYSVGIGQISSEVPQNLSASRPQDRQFILSSKKLLLSDSGFYLCAWRSGPSSYEQYFGPGTRLTVT.

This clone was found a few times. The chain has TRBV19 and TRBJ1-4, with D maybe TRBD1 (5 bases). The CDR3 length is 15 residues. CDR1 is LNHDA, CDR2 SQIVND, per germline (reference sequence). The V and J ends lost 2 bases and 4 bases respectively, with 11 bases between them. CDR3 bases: TGTGCCAGTAGTATAAAGACAGAGATTAATGAAAAACTGTTTTTT. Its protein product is CASSIKTEINEKLFF. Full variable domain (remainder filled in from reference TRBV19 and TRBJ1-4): DGGITQSPKYLFRKEGQNVTLSCEQNLNHDAMYWYRQDPGQGLRLIYYSQIVNDFQKGDIAEGYSVSREKKESFPLTVTSAQKNPTAFYLCASSIKTEINEKLFFGSGTQLSVL.

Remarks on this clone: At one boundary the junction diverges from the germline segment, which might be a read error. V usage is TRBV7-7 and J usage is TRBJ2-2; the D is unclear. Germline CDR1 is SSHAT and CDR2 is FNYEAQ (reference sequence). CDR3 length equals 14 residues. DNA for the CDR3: TGTGCTAGCAGCTTAGCCCAAAACACCGGGGAGCTGTTTTTT. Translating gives CASSLAQNTGELFF.

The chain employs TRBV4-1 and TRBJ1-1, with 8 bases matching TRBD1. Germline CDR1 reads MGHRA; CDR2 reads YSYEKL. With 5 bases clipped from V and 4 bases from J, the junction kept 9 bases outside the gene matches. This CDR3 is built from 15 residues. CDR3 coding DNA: TGCGCCAGCAGCATAGAGGGACAGGTCATCACTGAAGCTTTCTTT. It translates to CASSIEGQVITEAFF.

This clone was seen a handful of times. CDR3 in DNA: TGTGCCAGCAGTGAAGCTAATCTCAGCACAGATACGCAGTATTTT. The encoded protein is CASSEANLSTDTQYF. This sequence joins TRBV2 and TRBJ2-3; D gene ambiguous. The CDR3 consists of 15 residues. Germline V lookup: CDR1 SNHLY, CDR2 FYNNEI. Trimming removed 0 bases at V and 0 bases at J, with 7 bases between.

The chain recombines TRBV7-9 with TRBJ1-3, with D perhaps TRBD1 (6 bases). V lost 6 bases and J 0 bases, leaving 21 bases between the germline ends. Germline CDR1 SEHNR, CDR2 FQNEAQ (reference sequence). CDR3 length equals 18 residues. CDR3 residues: CASRPGGKGVPSGNTIYF. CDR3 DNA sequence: TGTGCCAGCAGGCCAGGCGGAAAGGGGGTACCCTCTGGAAACACCATATATTTT.

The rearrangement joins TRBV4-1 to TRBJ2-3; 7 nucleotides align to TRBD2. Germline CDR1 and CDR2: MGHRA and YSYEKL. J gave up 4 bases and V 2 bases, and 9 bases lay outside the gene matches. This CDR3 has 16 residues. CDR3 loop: CASSQLSGAGADTQYF. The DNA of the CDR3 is TGCGCCAGCAGCCAACTCAGCGGGGCCGGGGCAGATACGCAGTATTTT.

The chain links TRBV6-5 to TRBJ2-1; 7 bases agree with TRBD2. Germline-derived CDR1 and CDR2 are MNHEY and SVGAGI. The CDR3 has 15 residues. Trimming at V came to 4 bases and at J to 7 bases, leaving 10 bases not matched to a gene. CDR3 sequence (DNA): TGTGCCAGCAGTTCCGGACTAGAAGCTAGAAATGAGCAGTTCTTC. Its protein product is CASSSGLEARNEQFF.

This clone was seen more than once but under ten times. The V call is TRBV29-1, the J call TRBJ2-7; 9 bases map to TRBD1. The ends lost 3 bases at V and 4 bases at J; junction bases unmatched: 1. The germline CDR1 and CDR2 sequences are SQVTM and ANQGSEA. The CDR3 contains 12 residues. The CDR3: CSVEGQGYEQYF. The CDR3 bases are TGCAGCGTTGAGGGACAGGGTTACGAGCAGTACTTC.

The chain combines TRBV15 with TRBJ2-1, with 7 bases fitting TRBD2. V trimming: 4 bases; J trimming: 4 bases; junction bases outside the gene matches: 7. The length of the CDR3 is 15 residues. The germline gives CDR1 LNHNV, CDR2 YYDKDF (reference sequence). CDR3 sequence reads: CATSIGLAAYNEQFF. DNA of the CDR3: TGTGCCACCAGCATAGGGCTAGCGGCGTACAATGAGCAGTTCTTC.

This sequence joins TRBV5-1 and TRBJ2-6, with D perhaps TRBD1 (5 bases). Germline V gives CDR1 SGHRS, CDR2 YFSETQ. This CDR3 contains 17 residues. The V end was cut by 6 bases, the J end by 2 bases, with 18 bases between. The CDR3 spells CASKAGWIWAGANVLTF. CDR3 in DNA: TGCGCCAGCAAGGCAGGGTGGATTTGGGCTGGGGCCAACGTCCTGACTTTC.

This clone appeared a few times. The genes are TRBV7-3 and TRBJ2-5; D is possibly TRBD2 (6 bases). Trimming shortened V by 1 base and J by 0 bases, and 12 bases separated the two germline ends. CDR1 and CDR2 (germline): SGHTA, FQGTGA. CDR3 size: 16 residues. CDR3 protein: CASSLSGGTYQETQYF. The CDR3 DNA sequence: TGTGCCAGCAGCTTAAGTGGGGGGACGTACCAAGAGACCCAGTACTTC.